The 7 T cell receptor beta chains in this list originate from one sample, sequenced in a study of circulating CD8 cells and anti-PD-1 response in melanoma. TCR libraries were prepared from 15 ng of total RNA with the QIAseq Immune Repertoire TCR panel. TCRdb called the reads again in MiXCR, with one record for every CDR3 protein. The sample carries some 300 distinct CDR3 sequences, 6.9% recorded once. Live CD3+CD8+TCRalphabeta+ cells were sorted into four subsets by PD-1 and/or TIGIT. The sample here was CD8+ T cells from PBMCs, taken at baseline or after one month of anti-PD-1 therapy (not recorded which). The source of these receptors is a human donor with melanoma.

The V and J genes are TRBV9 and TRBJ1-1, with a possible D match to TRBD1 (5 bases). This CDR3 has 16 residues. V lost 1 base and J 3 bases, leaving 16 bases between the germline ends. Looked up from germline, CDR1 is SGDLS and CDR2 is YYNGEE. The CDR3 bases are TGTGCCAGCAGCGTATCCTCAGGGCTGACGGACACTGAAGCTTTCTTT. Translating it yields CASSVSSGLTDTEAFF.

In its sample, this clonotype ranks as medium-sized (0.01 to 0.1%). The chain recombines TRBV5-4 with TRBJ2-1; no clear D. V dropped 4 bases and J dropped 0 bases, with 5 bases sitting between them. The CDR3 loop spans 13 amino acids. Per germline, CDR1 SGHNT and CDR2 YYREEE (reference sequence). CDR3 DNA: TGTGCCAGCAGCCTAGACTCCTACAATGAGCAGTTCTTC. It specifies CASSLDSYNEQFF.

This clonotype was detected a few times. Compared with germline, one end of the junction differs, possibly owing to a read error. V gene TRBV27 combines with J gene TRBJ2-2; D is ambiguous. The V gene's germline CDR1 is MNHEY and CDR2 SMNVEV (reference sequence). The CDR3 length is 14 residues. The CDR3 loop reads CAGSSHLNTRELFF. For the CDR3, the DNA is TGTGCCGGCAGTTCACACTTGAACACCCGGGAGCTGTTTTTT.

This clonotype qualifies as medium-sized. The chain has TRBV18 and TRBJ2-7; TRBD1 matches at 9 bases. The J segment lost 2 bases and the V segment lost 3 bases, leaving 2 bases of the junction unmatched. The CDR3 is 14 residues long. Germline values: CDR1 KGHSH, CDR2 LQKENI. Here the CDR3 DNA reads TGTGCCAGCTCACCCCGGGACAGGGCCTACGAGCAGTACTTC. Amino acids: CASSPRDRAYEQYF.

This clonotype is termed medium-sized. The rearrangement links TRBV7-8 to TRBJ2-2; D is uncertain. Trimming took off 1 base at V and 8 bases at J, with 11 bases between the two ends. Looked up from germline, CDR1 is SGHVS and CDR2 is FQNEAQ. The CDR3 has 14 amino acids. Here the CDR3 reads CASSLVPTSGELFF. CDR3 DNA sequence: TGTGCCAGCAGCTTAGTACCCACCTCGGGGGAGCTGTTTTTT.

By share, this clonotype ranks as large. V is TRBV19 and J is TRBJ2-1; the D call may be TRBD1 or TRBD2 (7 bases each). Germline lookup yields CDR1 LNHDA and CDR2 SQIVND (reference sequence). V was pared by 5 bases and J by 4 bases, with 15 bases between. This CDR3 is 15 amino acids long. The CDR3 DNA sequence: TGTGCCAGTAGTGCAGGGGGGGGCGCTTACAATGAGCAGTTCTTC. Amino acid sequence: CASSAGGGAYNEQFF.

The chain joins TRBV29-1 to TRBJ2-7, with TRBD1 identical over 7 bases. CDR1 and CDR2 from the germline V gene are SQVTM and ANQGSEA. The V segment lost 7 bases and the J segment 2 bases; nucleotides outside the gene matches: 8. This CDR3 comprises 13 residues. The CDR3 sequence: CSARPGGTYEQYF. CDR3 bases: TGCAGCGCAAGACCAGGGGGAACCTACGAGCAGTACTTC.